Presented here are 17 T cell receptor beta chains from one specimen sequenced in a study of regulatory T cells in long-lasting Graves disease. Researchers made TCR beta libraries by using iRepertoire HTBI primers and running Arm-PCR on CDR3 regions. MiXCR, run by TCRdb on the multiplex PCR reads, gives a single entry per CDR3 protein. This sample has a few hundred thousand distinct CDR3 sequences, with less than 15% found just once. Specified time point: newly diagnosed GD, antithyroid drugs for less than 3 months. With RNA extracted from PBMCs as input, the TCR library was made. The sample also formed part of further work on T cells in Graves' hyperthyroidism and ophthalmopathy.

The specimen was peripheral blood mononuclear cells (PBMCs), collected at new diagnosis, from a patient treated with antithyroid drugs. The source of these receptors is a woman in her 50s with Graves disease.

This clonotype was recorded many times. The V call is TRBV30, the J call TRBJ1-1, with 9 bases identical to TRBD1. Germline V gives CDR1 GTSNPN, CDR2 SVGIG (reference sequence). With V trimmed by 0 bases and J by 6 bases, 2 bases remained unmatched. The CDR3 totals 13 residues. This chain's CDR3 is CAWSVQGAAEAFF. Here the CDR3 DNA reads TGTGCCTGGAGTGTACAGGGGGCGGCTGAAGCTTTCTTT.

The V gene is TRBV20-1, the J gene TRBJ2-2, with a possible D match to TRBD1 (6 bases). Trimming stripped 6 bases from V and 5 bases from J, with 16 bases between. Germline-derived CDR1 and CDR2 are DFQATT and SNEGSKA (reference sequence). There are 14 residues in the CDR3. CDR3 DNA: TGCAGTGCCCTGAAAGACAGGTGGACCGGGGAGCTGTTTTTT. Amino acids: CSALKDRWTGELFF.

The V call is TRBV27, the J call TRBJ2-2; D is unresolved. The V and J ends lost 10 bases and 6 bases respectively, with 12 bases between them. The CDR3 loop spans 12 amino acids. Germline assignment: CDR1 MNHEY and CDR2 SMNVEV (reference sequence). The DNA of the CDR3 is TGTGCCATCAAACTACCGGCCGGGGAGCTGTTTTTT. Translated: CAIKLPAGELFF.

This chain uses TRBV10-3 with TRBJ1-1, with 8 bases aligning to TRBD1. The germline V gene has CDR1 ENHRY and CDR2 SYGVKD. The CDR3 is 13 amino acids. In nucleotides, the CDR3 is TGTGCAACCTACAGGGGGTTGAACACTGAAGCTTTCTTT. Amino acid sequence: CATYRGLNTEAFF.

This clonotype occurred many times. The chain is built from TRBV12-3 or TRBV12-4 and TRBJ2-1; D is possibly TRBD1 (6 bases). V lost 8 bases and J lost 4, with 12 bases in between. The CDR3 totals 13 residues. Written as DNA, the CDR3 is TGTGCCAGCTCCATGGGGGCGTACAATGAGCAGTTCTTC. Protein sequence: CASSMGAYNEQFF.

This clonotype was picked up a small number of times. The gene calls are TRBV20-1 and TRBJ2-5; perhaps TRBD1 as D (6 bases). CDR1 and CDR2 (germline): DFQATT, SNEGSKA (reference sequence). The CDR3 consists of 15 residues. V shed 0 bases and J shed 5 bases, with 16 bases lying between them. This CDR3 is CSARDERGQLETQYF. Written as DNA, the CDR3 is TGCAGTGCTAGAGATGAGCGAGGACAGCTTGAGACCCAGTACTTC.

This clonotype was seen once. The chain carries TRBV30 and TRBJ2-3; 8 bases map to TRBD2. The germline V gene encodes CDR1 GTSNPN and CDR2 SVGIG (reference sequence). This CDR3 is built from 16 residues. V shed 1 base, J shed 5 bases, and the junction held 11 bases outside the gene matches. CDR3 region: CAWSEGPAGAGDTQYF. The CDR3 DNA is TGTGCCTGGAGTGAGGGACCAGCGGGAGCGGGAGATACGCAGTATTTT.

This clonotype showed up many times. The chain is built from TRBV20-1 and TRBJ1-1; D is unresolved. CDR1 and CDR2 from the germline V gene are DFQATT and SNEGSKA (reference sequence). The CDR3 has 11 amino acids. V was cut by 7 bases and J by 4 bases, with 10 bases left in between. CDR3 coding DNA: TGCAGTGTTCCCTTGGGCACTGAAGCTTTCTTT. Amino acids: CSVPLGTEAFF.

This clonotype was seen a handful of times. This may arise from a read error, as a much more abundant clone is one base away. This chain links TRBV5-1 with TRBJ2-5; D possibly corresponds to TRBD2 (5 bases). CDR1 is SGHRS, CDR2 YFSETQ, per germline. Trimming pared 4 bases from V and 11 bases from J, leaving 27 bases between. The length of the CDR3 is 16 residues. For the CDR3, the DNA is TGCGCCAGCAGCCCCCGGACTGTAAGCTCCTACAATGAGCAGTACTTC. It translates to CASSPRTVSSYNEQYF.

This chain joins TRBV18 and TRBJ1-3, with D perhaps TRBD1 (5 bases). The V gene's germline CDR1 is KGHSH and CDR2 LQKENI. The V gene lost 8 bases and the J gene lost 0 bases, with 17 bases spanning the gap. There are 16 residues in the CDR3. The DNA for the CDR3 is TGTGCCAGCACTTTCACCGGGACTCTCTCTGGAAACACCATATATTTT. This codes for CASTFTGTLSGNTIYF.

This rearrangement joins TRBV5-4 to TRBJ2-3; TRBD2 matches at 7 bases. From germline, CDR1 is SGHNT and CDR2 YYREEE (reference sequence). The trim removed 4 bases at V and 5 bases at J, leaving 10 bases unmatched. CDR3 length: 15 residues. The CDR3 reads CASSQKRDSQDTQYF. CDR3 DNA: TGTGCCAGCAGCCAAAAGCGGGATTCACAAGATACGCAGTATTTT. Full variable domain (remainder filled in from reference TRBV5-4 and TRBJ2-3): ETGVTQSPTHLIKTRGQQVTLRCSSQSGHNTVSWYQQALGQGPQFIFQYYREEENGRGNFPPRFSGLQFPNYSSELNVNALELDDSALYLCASSQKRDSQDTQYFGPGTRLTVL.

This clonotype was seen repeatedly, ten times or more. The rearrangement joins TRBV2 to TRBJ2-1, with TRBD2 identical over 12 bases. After removal of 6 bases from V and 0 bases from J, the junction contained 0 bases not matched to a gene. In germline, CDR1 is SNHLY, CDR2 FYNNEI. The CDR3 has 15 residues. The CDR3 region has the DNA TGTGCCAGCAGGACTAGCGGGAGCTCCTACAATGAGCAGTTCTTC. Protein sequence: CASRTSGSSYNEQFF.

This clonotype has ten or more counts. The DNA for the CDR3 is TGTGCCAGCAGCCACGCCGCAGGGGGCGCCTACGAGCAGTACTTC. As protein: CASSHAAGGAYEQYF. J is TRBJ2-7 and V is TRBV3-1; 8 bases are shared with TRBD1. J gave up 2 bases and V 3 bases, and 6 bases lay outside the gene matches. Germline CDR1 is LGHDT and CDR2 is YNNKEL (reference sequence). The CDR3 has 15 amino acids.

This clonotype came up many times. The V gene is TRBV12-3 or TRBV12-4, the J gene TRBJ2-5, with D possibly being TRBD2 (6 bases). The V and J ends lost 7 bases and 1 base respectively, with 19 bases between them. CDR3 length: 16 residues. The DNA of the CDR3 is TGTGCCAGCACTATAGGAGGGAGACGGGCCCAAGAGACCCAGTACTTC. It encodes CASTIGGRRAQETQYF.

This clonotype was detected many times. The CDR3 coding sequence is TGTGCCAGCAGCCCCAGGGTGGGTAGCGGGACAGATACGCAGTATTTT. This codes for CASSPRVGSGTDTQYF. The V call is TRBV12-3 or TRBV12-4, the J call TRBJ2-3; 7 bases map to TRBD2. Trimming cost V 6 bases and J 3 bases; bases outside gene matches: 12. This CDR3 has 16 residues.

This clonotype was seen ten or more times. V usage is TRBV6-1 and J usage is TRBJ1-2; the match to TRBD1 covers 9 bases. Trimming at V came to 3 bases and at J to 10 bases, leaving 12 bases not matched to a gene. The CDR3 is 15 amino acids. Germline V gives CDR1 MNHNS, CDR2 SASEGT. The CDR3 nucleotides are TGTGCCAGCAGTGAGGTTTCCGGGACAGGGCCTCTCTACACCTTC. Protein product: CASSEVSGTGPLYTF.

This clonotype was recorded many times. V usage is TRBV5-1 and J usage is TRBJ2-1, with TRBD2 matching 14 bases. V lost 3 bases, J lost 2 bases, and 7 bases stayed unmatched. The CDR3 runs to 18 residues. Germline V gene lookup returns CDR1 SGHRS and CDR2 YFSETQ. The CDR3 sequence is CASSSSGTSGSTYNEQFF. The DNA of the CDR3 is TGCGCCAGCAGCTCCTCCGGGACTAGCGGGAGCACCTACAATGAGCAGTTCTTC. The full variable domain, completed using reference TRBV5-1 and TRBJ2-1, is KAGVTQTPRYLIKTRGQQVTLSCSPISGHRSVSWYQQTPGQGLQFLFEYFSETQRNKGNFPGRFSGRQFSNSRSEMNVSTLELGDSALYLCASSSSGTSGSTYNEQFFGPGTRLTVL.